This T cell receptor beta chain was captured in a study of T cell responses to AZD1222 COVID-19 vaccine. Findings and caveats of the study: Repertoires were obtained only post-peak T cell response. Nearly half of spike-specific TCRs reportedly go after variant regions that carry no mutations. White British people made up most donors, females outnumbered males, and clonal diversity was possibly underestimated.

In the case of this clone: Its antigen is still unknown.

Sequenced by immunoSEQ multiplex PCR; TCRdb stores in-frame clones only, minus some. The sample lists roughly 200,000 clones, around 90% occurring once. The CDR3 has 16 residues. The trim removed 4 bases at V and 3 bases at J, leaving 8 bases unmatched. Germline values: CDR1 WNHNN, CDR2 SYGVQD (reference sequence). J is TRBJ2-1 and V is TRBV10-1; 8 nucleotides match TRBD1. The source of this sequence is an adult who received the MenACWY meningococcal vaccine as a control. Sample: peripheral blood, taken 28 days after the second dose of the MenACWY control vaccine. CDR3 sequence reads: CASSAIFRGHYNEQFF. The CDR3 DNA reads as TGCGCCAGCAGTGCGATATTCAGGGGGCACTACAATGAGCAGTTCTTC.